This paragraph covers one T cell receptor beta chain sequence. Its target is not known. TCRdb's table, derived via immunoSEQ multiplex PCR, lists solely in-frame clones and lacks some. This sample yields 140,000 to 150,000 clones, of which approximately 88% are seen a single time; roughly 16% belongs to the top ten. The sample originates from a study of T cell responses to AZD1222 COVID-19 vaccine. Whole-study results and caveats: Reports say nearly half of spike-specific TCRs go after unmutated variant regions. Among AZD1222 vaccinees, only 5 or 6 were seropositive at baseline.

This CDR3 has 12 amino acids. V lost 6 bases to trimming and J lost 4 bases, with 9 bases between them. This TCR came from an adult in good health. The source material was peripheral blood, sampled on day 0 of AZD1222 vaccination. The rearrangement joins TRBV12-3 or TRBV12-4 to TRBJ2-5; TRBD2 is a possible D gene (6 bases). The CDR3 loop reads CASSSLAETQYF. In DNA, the CDR3 is TGTGCCAGCAGCTCACTAGCAGAGACCCAGTACTTC.